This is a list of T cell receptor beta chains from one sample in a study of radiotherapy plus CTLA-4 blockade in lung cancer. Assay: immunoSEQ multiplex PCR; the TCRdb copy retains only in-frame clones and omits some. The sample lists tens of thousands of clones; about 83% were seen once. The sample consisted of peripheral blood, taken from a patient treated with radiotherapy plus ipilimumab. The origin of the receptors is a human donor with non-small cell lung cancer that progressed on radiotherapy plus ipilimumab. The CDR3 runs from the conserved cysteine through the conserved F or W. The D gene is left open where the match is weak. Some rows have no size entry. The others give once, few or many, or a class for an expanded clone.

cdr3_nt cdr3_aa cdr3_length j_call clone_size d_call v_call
TGTGCCAGCAGTCGGGACGTCTACGAGCAGTACTTC CASSRDVYEQYF 12 TRBJ2-7 . . TRBV5-6
TGTGCCAGCAGAGGAGAAGGACTGGGGCAGCCCCAGCATTTT CASRGEGLGQPQHF 14 TRBJ1-5 few . TRBV28
TGTGCCAGCACCCGGGACAGGGGAGGAGTCTACGAGCAGTACTTC CASTRDRGGVYEQYF 15 TRBJ2-7 . TRBD1 TRBV6-6
TGTGCCTGGAATCAGGAAGTTTCGGATTCACCCCTCCACTTT CAWNQEVSDSPLHF 14 TRBJ1-6 . . TRBV30
TGTGCCAGCAGCTTAGAGGCCTACGGGGGGAATGAGCAGTTCTTC CASSLEAYGGNEQFF 15 TRBJ2-1 . TRBD2 TRBV7-2
TGTGCCAGCAGCTTAGAAGGGGGCGCAGGTCATGAGCAGTTCTTC CASSLEGGAGHEQFF 15 TRBJ2-1 . TRBD1 TRBV7-3
TGTGCCACCAGCATCGAGCCTTCCGCCTATGGCTACACCTTC CATSIEPSAYGYTF 14 TRBJ1-2 . . TRBV15
TGTGCCAGCAGCCCAGGGGGGCCGAACACTGAAGCTTTCTTT CASSPGGPNTEAFF 14 TRBJ1-1 few TRBD1 TRBV28
TGTGCCAGCAGCTTAGCGCTAGGAAGGGCGGGAGGCAATGAGCAGTTCTTC CASSLALGRAGGNEQFF 17 TRBJ2-1 . TRBD2 TRBV7-7
TGTGCCAGTAGTTCCGGGACTAGGACCTACGAGCAGTACTTC CASSSGTRTYEQYF 14 TRBJ2-7 once TRBD2 TRBV19
TGTGCCAGCACCCACAGCGGGGGCCCGGAGACCCAGTACTTC CASTHSGGPETQYF 14 TRBJ2-5 . TRBD2 TRBV7-9
TGTGCCATCAGTGAGGATCTTTACAGCTCCTATGGCTACACCTTC CAISEDLYSSYGYTF 15 TRBJ1-2 . . TRBV10-3
TGTGCCATCAGTGAGGCAACCAGAACGCAGTATTTT CAISEATRTQYF 12 TRBJ2-3 . . TRBV10-3
TGTGCCAGCAGCGTAGGCACAGGGGCCGCGGAGACCCAGTACTTC CASSVGTGAAETQYF 15 TRBJ2-5 . TRBD1 TRBV9
TGTGCCAGCAGAGGCGCGGGGGGGGTCCTAGGGGAGACCCAGTACTTC CASRGAGGVLGETQYF 16 TRBJ2-5 few TRBD2 TRBV27
TGTGCCAGCAGCTTAGTCCTAGGCCTCGCGGGCACTGAAGCTTTCTTT CASSLVLGLAGTEAFF 16 TRBJ1-1 . . TRBV11-3
TGTGCCAGCAGTTTTGTGGGCATGGGGGACCCTAACTATGGCTACACCTTC CASSFVGMGDPNYGYTF 17 TRBJ1-2 . . TRBV27
TGCGCCAGCAGCCACGGACAGGGCGACTCTGGAAACACCATATATTTT CASSHGQGDSGNTIYF 16 TRBJ1-3 . TRBD1 TRBV5-1
TGTGCCAGCACCCGAGGACAGCTGAACACTGAAGCTTTCTTT CASTRGQLNTEAFF 14 TRBJ1-1 . . TRBV6-5
TGTGCCAGCAGTCGCCCGGGACTAGCGGGCTCGGGAGATACGCAGTATTTT CASSRPGLAGSGDTQYF 17 TRBJ2-3 . TRBD2 TRBV27
TGTGCCAGCAGCTTCACAGGGACAGGGCTTCGCGAGCAGTACTTC CASSFTGTGLREQYF 15 TRBJ2-7 . TRBD1 TRBV7-8
TGTGCCAGCTCACCAGTCGGGTACTCCTACGAGCAGTACTTC CASSPVGYSYEQYF 14 TRBJ2-7 few . TRBV18
TGTGCCAGTTCACAGGGGGCCAGAGGCTACACCTTC CASSQGARGYTF 12 TRBJ1-2 once TRBD1 TRBV7-2
TGTGCCAGCAGCTTGGTTGGGGTAACCTACGAGCAGTACTTC CASSLVGVTYEQYF 14 TRBJ2-7 . . TRBV5-8
TGTGCCAGCAGCTCAACACAGGGGGTGAGGGCTTTCTTT CASSSTQGVRAFF 13 TRBJ1-1 . TRBD1 TRBV11-3
TGTGCCAGCAGCTTTGACAGGGGTCCATGGAATGGCTACACCTTC CASSFDRGPWNGYTF 15 TRBJ1-2 . TRBD1 TRBV5-4
TGTGCCAGCAGCTTCGCCGGGACAAGAAGCACAGATACGCAGTATTTT CASSFAGTRSTDTQYF 16 TRBJ2-3 . . TRBV5-6
TGTGCCAGCAGCTCCATCCCGGGCGGACACTATGGCTACACCTTC CASSSIPGGHYGYTF 15 TRBJ1-2 . . TRBV7-3
TGCGCCAGCAGCCAAGATCTTGGCCAAGCAGGGATAAATGGCTACACCTTC CASSQDLGQAGINGYTF 17 TRBJ1-2 . . TRBV4-3
TGTGCCAGCTCACCACTTTCGGGGACTAGCAAACAGACCCAGTACTTC CASSPLSGTSKQTQYF 16 TRBJ2-5 . TRBD2 TRBV18